One and the same sample provided the 30 T cell receptor beta chains below, sequenced in a study of T-cell reconstitution after alpha-beta-depleted transplantation in children. Researchers prepared the TCRbeta library using unique molecular identifiers, the study reports. MiXCR, applied by TCRdb to the PCR reads, yields one record per CDR3 protein. The sample has a few hundred thousand distinct CDR3 sequences, roughly 22% seen once. Sequencing was performed on PBMCs from the stem cell graft donor, taken from the stem cell graft. The receptor source for this set is a human donor who donated a stem cell graft to a child with acute myeloid leukemia.

This sequence joins TRBV6-5 and TRBJ2-5; 9 nucleotides align to TRBD1. The length of the CDR3 is 17 residues. J was trimmed by 1 base and V by 6 bases; bases with no gene match: 12. Germline-derived CDR1 and CDR2 are MNHEY and SVGAGI. The CDR3 sequence is CASRNSGQGQVQETQYF. CDR3 in DNA: TGTGCCAGCAGGAACTCGGGACAGGGTCAAGTCCAAGAGACCCAGTACTTC.

The rearrangement links TRBV14 to TRBJ1-5; no firm D call. Deletions cut 0 bases from V and 5 bases from J, with 11 bases between. Germline CDR1 is SGHDN and CDR2 is FVKESK. There are 15 residues in the CDR3. The CDR3 reads CASSQDLVPDQPQHF. The DNA for the CDR3 is TGTGCCAGCAGCCAAGATCTAGTACCCGATCAGCCCCAGCATTTT.

This clonotype was observed at least ten times. V usage is TRBV20-1 and J usage is TRBJ1-5; D is unclear. There are 16 residues in the CDR3. The V and J ends lost 5 bases and 6 bases respectively, with 23 bases between them. Germline V gene sequence: CDR1 DFQATT, CDR2 SNEGSKA (reference sequence). The CDR3 loop reads CSAAARLLGPGQPQHF. The CDR3 nucleotides are TGCAGTGCTGCTGCCAGGCTTCTCGGTCCTGGTCAGCCCCAGCATTTT.

The J gene is TRBJ2-3, the V gene TRBV15; 9 bases match TRBD2. This CDR3 is 14 amino acids long. Trimming cost V 0 bases and J 5 bases; bases outside gene matches: 0. Germline V lookup: CDR1 LNHNV, CDR2 YYDKDF (reference sequence). The CDR3 spells CATSREREGDTQYF. DNA of the CDR3: TGTGCCACCAGCAGAGAGCGGGAGGGAGATACGCAGTATTTT.

V gene TRBV9 combines with J gene TRBJ1-4, with D unresolved. The CDR3 is 15 residues long. CDR1 SGDLS and CDR2 YYNGEE come from the germline V gene. V lost 2 bases to trimming and J lost 5 bases, with 13 bases between them. The CDR3 bases are TGTGCCAGCAGCGTTTTTGCGGGTAAAAATGAAAAACTGTTTTTT. This translates into CASSVFAGKNEKLFF.

This clonotype was seen a handful of times. The chain employs TRBV7-8 and TRBJ2-5; D not resolved. Between the trimmed V and J ends, which lost 7 bases and 4 bases, there was a span of 10 bases. Germline V gene data show CDR1 as SGHVS and CDR2 as FQNEAQ. The CDR3 is 12 residues long. CDR3 DNA sequence: TGTGCCAGCACCCCCCCCATAGAGACCCAGTACTTC. It translates to CASTPPIETQYF.

The table lists this clonotype with many counts. The junction does not match germline at one end; this may be a read error. The V and J genes are TRBV7-7 and TRBJ2-7, with D hard to call. The CDR3 loop spans 14 amino acids. Germline assignment: CDR1 SSHAT and CDR2 FNYEAQ (reference sequence). The CDR3, as DNA: TGTGCTAGCAGCTTAACGGACCTGTCCCCCGAGCAGTACTTC. It is translated as CASSLTDLSPEQYF.

This clonotype was detected ten times or more. The chain couples TRBV20-1 to TRBJ2-7, with 8 positions matching TRBD2. Trimming cost V 4 bases and J 4 bases; bases outside gene matches: 12. Germline V lookup: CDR1 DFQATT, CDR2 SNEGSKA (reference sequence). This CDR3 is 15 amino acids long. For the CDR3, the DNA is TGCAGTGCTATCGAGATGTCTGGGACTAGGTACGAGCAGTACTTC. This gives the protein CSAIEMSGTRYEQYF.

The table lists this clonotype with a few counts. This chain joins TRBV5-1 and TRBJ2-3; 9 nucleotides agree with TRBD1. The CDR3 length is 16 residues. Germline loops: CDR1 SGHRS, CDR2 YFSETQ. The ends lost 2 bases at V and 4 bases at J; junction bases unmatched: 8. The CDR3 nucleotides are TGCGCCAGCAGCTTAGGGGACAGGGTTGTACCAGATACGCAGTATTTT. Its translation is CASSLGDRVVPDTQYF.

This chain uses TRBV13 with TRBJ2-3; 12 nucleotides line up with TRBD2. CDR1 PRHDT and CDR2 FYEKMQ come from the germline V gene (reference sequence). Trimming cost V 4 bases and J 3 bases; bases outside gene matches: 8. The CDR3 runs to 17 residues. CDR3 residues: CASSYSLAGGKTDTQYF. In DNA, the CDR3 is TGTGCCAGCAGCTACTCACTAGCGGGAGGAAAGACAGATACGCAGTATTTT. Drawing the rest from reference TRBV13 and TRBJ2-3, the complete variable domain is AAGVIQSPRHLIKEKRETATLKCYPIPRHDTVYWYQQGPGQDPQFLISFYEKMQSDKGSIPDRFSAQQFSDYHSELNMSSLELGDSALYFCASSYSLAGGKTDTQYFGPGTRLTVL.

The V and J genes are TRBV3-1 and TRBJ2-7, with TRBD2 as a possible D gene (5 bases). The CDR3 runs to 14 residues. V was clipped by 4 bases and J by 5 bases, with 15 bases between them. Germline assignment: CDR1 LGHDT and CDR2 YNNKEL (reference sequence). CDR3: CASSPSQRSNEQYF. CDR3 sequence (DNA): TGTGCCAGCAGCCCCTCTCAGCGGTCCAACGAGCAGTACTTC.

This chain links TRBV6-5 with TRBJ1-4; D not certain. Germline V gives CDR1 MNHEY, CDR2 SVGAGI. V was pared by 2 bases and J by 7 bases, with 11 bases between. The CDR3 length is 14 residues. The CDR3 region is CASSYDGESEKLFF. DNA for the CDR3: TGTGCCAGCAGTTACGATGGTGAAAGTGAAAAACTGTTTTTT.

The chain joins TRBV29-1 to TRBJ2-7; a possible D gene is TRBD1 (5 bases). Trimming stripped 1 base from V and 2 bases from J, with 18 bases between. The CDR3 runs 16 residues. Germline CDR1 and CDR2: SQVTM and ANQGSEA. The CDR3 sequence is CSVEAWRDSRTYEQYF. CDR3 sequence (DNA): TGCAGCGTTGAAGCGTGGCGCGACAGCAGGACCTACGAGCAGTACTTC.

The chain uses TRBV4-1 and TRBJ1-1; 8 bases are shared with TRBD1. CDR1 is MGHRA and CDR2 is YSYEKL in the germline V gene. With V trimmed by 1 base and J by 4 bases, 5 bases remained unmatched. CDR3 length equals 15 residues. Here the CDR3 DNA reads TGCGCCAGCAGCCAAGGACAGGGGAGAGGCACTGAAGCTTTCTTT. This gives the protein CASSQGQGRGTEAFF.

A few counts support this clonotype. The J gene is TRBJ1-1, the V gene TRBV5-1, with 9 positions matching TRBD1. Germline CDR1 and CDR2: SGHRS and YFSETQ. The ends lost 1 base at V and 5 bases at J; junction bases unmatched: 6. The CDR3 runs to 15 residues. The CDR3 DNA reads as TGCGCCAGCAGCTTGTATTATGGACAGGGGACTGAAGCTTTCTTT. As protein: CASSLYYGQGTEAFF.

There are many counts of this clonotype. One end of the junction fails to match germline, which may point to a read error. The rearrangement uses TRBV12-3 or TRBV12-4 and TRBJ1-1; D gene unclear. The CDR3 loop spans 13 amino acids. The CDR3 nucleotides read TGCGCCAGCAGCTTGGGTCGGAACACTGAAGCTTTCTTT. Protein sequence: CASSLGRNTEAFF.

The chain joins TRBV6-2 or TRBV6-3 to TRBJ1-1; maybe TRBD1 (5 bases). Germline CDR1 is MNHEY and CDR2 is SVGEGT. The CDR3 spans 18 residues. Trimming took 6 bases from V and 0 from J, leaving 23 bases between them. Here the CDR3 reads CASSQLPAGRLMNTEAFF. The DNA for the CDR3 is TGTGCCAGCAGCCAACTCCCGGCGGGACGCCTCATGAACACTGAAGCTTTCTTT.

This clonotype has more than one count but fewer than ten. The CDR3 here is CATSDRDSYQPQHF. In DNA form, the CDR3 reads TGTGCCACCAGTGACCGGGACAGCTATCAGCCCCAGCATTTT. The rearrangement joins TRBV24-1 to TRBJ1-5; 7 bases map to TRBD1. Germline V gene data show CDR1 as KGHDR and CDR2 as SFDVKD. V was clipped by 4 bases and J by 5 bases; unmatched bases: 4. CDR3 length equals 14 residues.

There are many counts of this clonotype. The chain employs TRBV6-1 and TRBJ2-2; D is perhaps TRBD1 (5 bases). Per the germline V gene, CDR1 is MNHNS and CDR2 is SASEGT. Trimming removed 9 bases from V and 7 bases from J, with 15 bases in between. This CDR3 has 13 amino acids. The CDR3 here is CASYSLRGGELFF. The CDR3 bases are TGTGCCAGTTATTCCCTTAGGGGCGGGGAGCTGTTTTTT.

The V and J genes are TRBV29-1 and TRBJ1-1; no reliable D call. V lost 7 bases, J lost 4 bases, and 13 bases lay in between. This CDR3 is built from 12 residues. From germline, CDR1 is SQVTM and CDR2 ANQGSEA. This CDR3 reads CSGQTGSTEAFF. The CDR3 DNA reads as TGCAGCGGTCAGACGGGGAGCACTGAAGCTTTCTTT.

This clonotype has a single count. V usage is TRBV20-1 and J usage is TRBJ2-7; D remains ambiguous. The V end was cut by 5 bases, the J end by 2 bases, with 10 bases between. The germline V gene has CDR1 DFQATT and CDR2 SNEGSKA (reference sequence). The CDR3 contains 12 residues. The CDR3 loop is CSAGGPTYEQYF. The CDR3 DNA reads as TGCAGTGCTGGTGGGCCGACCTACGAGCAGTACTTC.

This clonotype was picked up many times. The rearrangement uses TRBV20-1 and TRBJ2-3; 8 bases are a match to TRBD1. The trim removed 6 bases at V and 4 bases at J, leaving 6 bases unmatched. The CDR3 spans 13 residues. Germline V gene data show CDR1 as DFQATT and CDR2 as SNEGSKA (reference sequence). The CDR3 loop is CSATQGAPDTQYF. CDR3 bases: TGCAGTGCGACCCAGGGGGCTCCAGATACGCAGTATTTT.

In this sample, this clonotype turned up many times. In nucleotides, the CDR3 is TGCAGTGCTAGAGAGGTTAGGGCAGGGGGAGGGTACGAGCAGTACTTC. Translating gives CSAREVRAGGGYEQYF. The rearrangement links TRBV20-1 to TRBJ2-7, with D possibly called TRBD1 or TRBD2 (7 bases each). The CDR3 has 16 residues. Trimming cost V 0 bases and J 4 bases, with 19 bases left between them. From germline, CDR1 is DFQATT and CDR2 SNEGSKA (reference sequence).

This clonotype came up a few times. CDR3 coding DNA: TGCAGTGCTAGCACCGGGACTAGCGGTTACAATGAGCAGTTCTTC. It codes for CSASTGTSGYNEQFF. This sequence joins TRBV20-1 and TRBJ2-1, with 11 nucleotides matching TRBD2. CDR1 is DFQATT, CDR2 SNEGSKA, per germline (reference sequence). The trim removed 3 bases at V and 4 bases at J, leaving 5 bases unmatched. The CDR3 contains 15 residues.

The chain couples TRBV2 to TRBJ2-5; 9 nucleotides align to TRBD2. Per germline, CDR1 SNHLY and CDR2 FYNNEI. This CDR3 is 15 amino acids long. Trimming cost V 4 bases and J 4 bases; bases outside gene matches: 7. CDR3 nucleotides: TGTGCCAGCAGTGGGGGCCTAGCGGGACGAGAGACCCAGTACTTC. It yields the protein CASSGGLAGRETQYF. Looking up the rest from reference TRBV2 and TRBJ2-5 gives the full variable domain: EPEVTQTPSHQVTQMGQEVILRCVPISNHLYFYWYRQILGQKVEFLVSFYNNEISEKSEIFDDQFSVERPDGSNFTLKIRSTKLEDSAMYFCASSGGLAGRETQYFGPGTRLLVL.

The chain combines TRBV20-1 with TRBJ2-7; D remains ambiguous. This CDR3 spans 14 amino acids. V lost 0 bases, J lost 2 bases, and 11 bases lay in between. In germline, CDR1 is DFQATT, CDR2 SNEGSKA (reference sequence). CDR3 in amino acids: CSARDSGATYEQYF. In nucleotides, the CDR3 is TGCAGTGCTAGAGATTCGGGCGCTACCTACGAGCAGTACTTC.

This clonotype was seen a handful of times. The V and J genes are TRBV29-1 and TRBJ2-5, with D tentatively TRBD1 (6 bases). This CDR3 contains 14 residues. V lost 7 bases and J lost 0, with 15 bases in between. The germline gives CDR1 SQVTM, CDR2 ANQGSEA. The CDR3 DNA is TGCAGCGGAGGGGGATTCAATCACCAAGAGACCCAGTACTTC. Its translation: CSGGGFNHQETQYF.

This rearrangement joins TRBV4-1 to TRBJ2-7; 9 bases agree with TRBD1. The CDR3 sequence is 15 residues long. The trim removed 0 bases at V and 6 bases at J, leaving 6 bases unmatched. The V gene's germline CDR1 is MGHRA and CDR2 YSYEKL. The CDR3 spells CASSQEQGAMGEQYF. The CDR3 bases are TGCGCCAGCAGCCAAGAACAGGGGGCGATGGGCGAGCAGTACTTC.

This sequence joins TRBV7-2 and TRBJ2-7, with D maybe TRBD1 (6 bases). The CDR3 length is 14 residues. From germline, CDR1 is SGHTA and CDR2 FQGNSA. Trimming took off 1 base at V and 6 bases at J, with 13 bases between the two ends. CDR3 coding DNA: TGTGCCAGCAGCTTAGGCGAGGACAGTCTCGAGCAGTACTTC. Protein sequence: CASSLGEDSLEQYF.

The sample holds a few counts of this clonotype. The chain recombines TRBV12-3 or TRBV12-4 with TRBJ1-5, with 8 bases identical to TRBD1. J lost 4 bases, V lost 1 base, and 3 bases had no gene match. The CDR3 runs to 15 residues. The CDR3 spells CASSLDRGANQPQHF. CDR3 DNA sequence: TGTGCCAGCAGTTTAGACAGGGGGGCAAATCAGCCCCAGCATTTT.